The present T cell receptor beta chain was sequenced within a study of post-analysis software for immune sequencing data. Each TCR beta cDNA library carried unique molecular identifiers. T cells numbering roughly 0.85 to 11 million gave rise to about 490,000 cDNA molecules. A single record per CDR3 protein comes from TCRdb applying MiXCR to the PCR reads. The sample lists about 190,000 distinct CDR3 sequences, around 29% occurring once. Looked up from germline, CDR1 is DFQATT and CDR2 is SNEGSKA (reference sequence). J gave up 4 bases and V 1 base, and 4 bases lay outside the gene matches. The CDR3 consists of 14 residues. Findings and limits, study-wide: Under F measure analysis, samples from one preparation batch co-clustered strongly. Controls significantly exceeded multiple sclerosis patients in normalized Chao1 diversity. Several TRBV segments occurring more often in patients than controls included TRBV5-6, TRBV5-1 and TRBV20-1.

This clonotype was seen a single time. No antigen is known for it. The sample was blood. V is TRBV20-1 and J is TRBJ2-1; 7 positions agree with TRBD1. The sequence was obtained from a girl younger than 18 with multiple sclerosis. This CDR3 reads CSARVLDRYNEQFF. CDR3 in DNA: TGCAGTGCTAGAGTCTTGGACAGGTACAATGAGCAGTTCTTC.